The TCR beta chain described here comes from a study of T cell responses to AZD1222 COVID-19 vaccine (TCRdb year 2021). Regarding the research as a whole: AZD1222 recipients given second doses at about 4 weeks or at about 12 weeks were pooled, since spike-specific TCR depth and breadth were not found to differ between the two schedules. TCR sequencing covered approximately 230 trial participants: 207 given two doses of AZD1222 and about 26 given two doses of MenACWY control vaccine. Trial participants were enrolled by age into 18-55, 56-69 and 70-plus year subgroups, with roughly 160, 29 and 62 TCR-sequenced participants respectively.

Here is what the overall study found, with its caveats: Participants were mostly white British, with more females than males. The authors suggested clonal diversity may have been underestimated. CD4 TCRs associated with the vaccine covered the entire spike protein, and the dominant responses were in regions 160-218 and 743-854. Reportedly, close to half of the unique spike-specific TCRs recognized epitopes lying outside the regions that are mutated in the B.1.351 and B.1.1.7 variants. Because no day 14 peak-response samples were available, the repertoires could be characterized only after the peak T cell response. Conclusions about previously exposed vaccinees are limited, since just 5 to 7 AZD1222 recipients were seropositive for SARS-CoV-2 at baseline. The 56-69-year group was small, and its depth increase did not reach significance, likely because of low power. After two AZD1222 doses, spike-specific TCR breadth and depth were significantly higher than at day 0 and than in MenACWY recipients.

The CDR3 covers 11 residues, taking in both the cysteine and the phenylalanine. The read is trimmed to its CDR3 DNA, 33 bases read in frame from base 1. The V and J ends are trimmed by 4 bases and 6 bases, leaving 7 bases between them. The germline V gene encodes CDR1 MDHEN and CDR2 SYDVKM. About this clone: Its cognate antigen has yet to be identified. Per-base qualities were not stored, and no clone one base away is much larger.

The CDR3 regions of human TCRbeta chains were analyzed by immunosequencing. The study's processing was this. TCRs in the repertoires were compared against a reference library of SARS-CoV-2-specific TCRs that had been generated with the MIRA antigen-specificity platform. Breadth was defined as the fraction of unique TCRs that were SARS-CoV-2-associated, and depth was defined as the fraction of total T cells that were SARS-CoV-2-associated. Using the MIRA data, each spike-specific TCR was mapped to the spike region that the TCR reacts to and placed in a CD4 or CD8 class. Log10-transformed breadth and depth values were compared by one-way ANOVA with Sidak's multiple comparisons tests. TCRdb re-hosts the immuneACCESS table, in-frame sequences only. Its copies lack some clones; in the studies checked, an unresolved V gene accounts for under half of them, and the cause for the rest is not known. D and trimming were read from the DNA, whereas the V and J calls and clone size are those reported in that table. The sample has about 120,000 clones on record, approximately 87% of them singletons. The top ten clonotypes cover 10% of the sample.

What the time point label conveys for this sample: baseline before first vaccination. Vaccinee samples came from UK trials COV001 and COV002, including a single-blind randomized controlled phase 2/3 trial of AZD1222 (ChAdOx1 nCoV-19) in healthy adults. For TCRbeta chain sequencing, PBMC samples were collected from trial participants at day 0 and at day 28 after the second dose. This sequence originates from an adult in good health. Specimen: peripheral blood, collected on day 0 of AZD1222 vaccination. The rearrangement joined TRBV28 to TRBJ2-7, with an unclear D gene assignment. The CDR3 reads as follows: CASSSNIEQYF. The nucleotides are TGTGCCAGCAGTTCTAACATCGAGCAGTACTTC.